One sample yielded the 3 T cell receptor beta chains listed below, sequenced in a study of blood T cell repertoires in COVID-19. The assay was immunoSEQ multiplex PCR, and TCRdb's table has in-frame clones only and misses some. This table has 150,000 to 200,000 clones, roughly four fifths appearing once. Sequencing was carried out using peripheral blood. The source is a woman aged 25 to 39 with acute or convalescent COVID-19.

The chain combines TRBV20-1 with TRBJ1-1; D not certain. Per the germline V gene, CDR1 is DFQATT and CDR2 is SNEGSKA (reference sequence). The CDR3 has 10 residues. The V end lost 6 bases, the J end lost 3 bases, and 5 bases lay between the germline ends. The CDR3: CSAIDTEAFF. The CDR3 DNA reads as TGCAGTGCCATAGACACTGAAGCTTTCTTT.

V gene TRBV9 combines with J gene TRBJ2-7; 12 positions match TRBD1. The germline V gene encodes CDR1 SGDLS and CDR2 YYNGEE. V dropped 0 bases and J dropped 5; count of bases not matched to a gene: 3. This CDR3 is built from 15 residues. The CDR3 DNA reads as TGTGCCAGCAGCGTAGGAGGGACAGGGGGCCACGAGCAGTACTTC. It is translated as CASSVGGTGGHEQYF.

The chain couples TRBV30 to TRBJ2-1, with D perhaps TRBD2 (5 bases). The germline gives CDR1 GTSNPN, CDR2 SVGIG (reference sequence). V lost 8 bases and J 4 bases, leaving 9 bases between the germline ends. The CDR3 is 11 amino acids. CDR3 region: CARSGYNEQFF. Here the CDR3 DNA reads TGTGCCCGATCGGGGTACAATGAGCAGTTCTTC.